What follows are 20 T cell receptor beta chains derived from one specimen sequenced in a study of T cell responses to AZD1222 COVID-19 vaccine. Clones were sequenced by immunoSEQ multiplex PCR, and TCRdb holds only the in-frame ones, with some missing. The sample comprises about 86,000 clones, over 85% of which are singletons, and 3% rests with the top ten. Material: peripheral blood, obtained on day 0 of AZD1222 vaccination. These receptors were collected from an adult in good health.

The V and J genes are TRBV7-9 and TRBJ2-7, with D maybe TRBD1 (6 bases). V was shortened by 1 base and J by 3 bases, with 16 bases between the two germline ends. The CDR3 extends over 16 amino acids. Germline V lookup: CDR1 SEHNR, CDR2 FQNEAQ (reference sequence). CDR3 in amino acids: CASSLGERTEYYEQYF. The CDR3, as DNA: TGTGCCAGCAGCTTAGGAGAAAGGACAGAATACTACGAGCAGTACTTC.

The rearrangement joins TRBV28 to TRBJ2-1, with TRBD1 matching over 9 bases. Germline assignment: CDR1 MDHEN and CDR2 SYDVKM. The CDR3 is 17 amino acids. Trimming at V came to 4 bases and at J to 6 bases, leaving 13 bases not matched to a gene. The CDR3, as DNA: TGTGCCAGCAGTTCCCTCTGGGGGGGACAGGGCGGCAATGAGCAGTTCTTC. Its protein is CASSSLWGGQGGNEQFF.

This chain uses TRBV12-3 or TRBV12-4 with TRBJ2-7, with TRBD1 as a possible D gene (6 bases). The CDR3 is 13 amino acids. The V and J ends lost 3 bases and 3 bases respectively, with 9 bases between them. The CDR3 here is CASSFQGYYEQYF. The CDR3 DNA sequence: TGTGCCAGCAGTTTTCAGGGGTACTACGAGCAGTACTTC.

A single count supports this clone. The CDR3 coding sequence is TGCGCCAGCAGAACGGAGACTGCGGGTTCACCCCTCCACTTT. This encodes CASRTETAGSPLHF. The chain joins TRBV5-1 to TRBJ1-6; D unresolved. The V end was cut by 5 bases, the J end by 9 bases, with 15 bases between. This CDR3 spans 14 amino acids. From germline, CDR1 is SGHRS and CDR2 YFSETQ.

The J gene is TRBJ1-5, the V gene TRBV28; 7 bases fit TRBD1. J was trimmed by 7 bases and V by 2 bases; bases with no gene match: 8. The CDR3 totals 15 residues. Germline CDR1 and CDR2: MDHEN and SYDVKM. CDR3 DNA: TGTGCCAGCAGTTTACCGACAGGGTTCGTCCAGCCCCAGCATTTT. Amino acid sequence: CASSLPTGFVQPQHF.

V is TRBV18 and J is TRBJ2-7, with no clear D. The CDR3 consists of 13 residues. The V gene's germline CDR1 is KGHSH and CDR2 LQKENI. V lost 4 bases to trimming and J lost 6 bases, with 13 bases between them. The CDR3 is CASSRVGLSEQYF. CDR3 in DNA: TGTGCCAGCTCACGTGTGGGATTGAGCGAGCAGTACTTC.

The gene calls are TRBV27 and TRBJ1-6; D unclear. Germline-derived CDR1 and CDR2 are MNHEY and SMNVEV (reference sequence). Trimming left V 3 bases short and J 9 bases short, with 12 bases between. The CDR3 spans 14 residues. The CDR3 region is CASSFEERGSPLHF. The CDR3 nucleotides read TGTGCCAGCAGTTTTGAAGAGAGAGGTTCACCCCTCCACTTT.

The V gene is TRBV28, the J gene TRBJ1-1, with D possibly being TRBD1 (5 bases). CDR3 length equals 14 residues. Germline V CDR1 and CDR2: MDHEN, SYDVKM. V lost 4 bases and J lost 6, with 15 bases in between. This CDR3 reads CASSSGGGSPEAFF. CDR3 nucleotides: TGTGCCAGCAGTTCCGGGGGAGGAAGCCCTGAAGCTTTCTTT.

The J gene is TRBJ2-1, the V gene TRBV19; 14 nucleotides agree with TRBD2. Trimming cost V 5 bases and J 6 bases; bases outside gene matches: 18. This CDR3 has 20 residues. The germline V gene encodes CDR1 LNHDA and CDR2 SQIVND (reference sequence). Written as DNA, the CDR3 is TGTGCCAGTAGTCCATCACGGACTAGCGGGAGGACCCGACAGTTCAATGAGCAGTTCTTC. Its translation is CASSPSRTSGRTRQFNEQFF.

V gene TRBV18 combines with J gene TRBJ1-5, with 11 bases matching TRBD1. This CDR3 is 14 amino acids long. Germline assignment: CDR1 KGHSH and CDR2 LQKENI. Losses at the gene ends were 4 bases for V and 6 bases for J; bases not matched to a gene: 2. The CDR3 coding sequence is TGTGCCAGCTCACTTGGGACAGGGGGTCAGCCCCAGCATTTT. Protein sequence: CASSLGTGGQPQHF.

This clone was counted a single time. The V and J genes are TRBV19 and TRBJ2-1; 7 positions match TRBD1. V shed 4 bases, J shed 9 bases, and the junction held 6 bases outside the gene matches. The length of the CDR3 is 13 residues. CDR1 is LNHDA and CDR2 is SQIVND in the germline V gene (reference sequence). The CDR3 spells CASSTTGFSEQFF. The DNA of the CDR3 is TGTGCCAGTAGTACGACAGGGTTTAGTGAGCAGTTCTTC.

The chain has TRBV11-1 and TRBJ1-1, with a weak D call TRBD1 (6 bases). The germline V gene has CDR1 SGHAT and CDR2 FQDESV (reference sequence). This CDR3 contains 13 residues. V was shortened by 0 bases and J by 8 bases, with 10 bases between the two germline ends. The CDR3 is CASSLARRGEAFF. The CDR3 region has the DNA TGTGCCAGCAGCTTAGCGAGAAGGGGGGAAGCTTTCTTT.

In its sample, this clone was seen once. The chain employs TRBV18 and TRBJ2-7, with D unclear. CDR3 length equals 13 residues. Per germline, CDR1 KGHSH and CDR2 LQKENI. Between the trimmed V and J ends, which lost 1 base and 3 bases, there was a span of 7 bases. In DNA, the CDR3 is TGTGCCAGCTCACCACTTGACGGCTACGAGCAGTACTTC. Residues: CASSPLDGYEQYF.

V usage is TRBV5-1 and J usage is TRBJ2-3; D may correspond to TRBD1 or TRBD2 (5 bases each). Trimming left V 1 base short and J 4 bases short, with 10 bases between. Germline CDR1 and CDR2: SGHRS and YFSETQ. This CDR3 comprises 14 residues. The chain's CDR3 is CASSLSRGADTQYF. The CDR3 DNA reads TGCGCCAGCAGCTTGAGCCGAGGGGCAGATACGCAGTATTTT.

J is TRBJ2-7 and V is TRBV30; D remains unclear. The germline V and J ends were trimmed by 3 bases and 3 bases, with 15 bases remaining between them. Germline CDR1 reads GTSNPN; CDR2 reads SVGIG (reference sequence). The CDR3 is 14 amino acids. The CDR3 region has the DNA TGTGCCTGGAGAGTGCACCGGGCAGGCTACGAGCAGTACTTC. Its translation: CAWRVHRAGYEQYF. Looking up the rest from reference TRBV30 and TRBJ2-7 gives the full variable domain: SQTIHQWPATLVQPVGSPLSLECTVEGTSNPNLYWYRQAAGRGLQLLFYSVGIGQISSEVPQNLSASRPQDRQFILSSKKLLLSDSGFYLCAWRVHRAGYEQYFGPGTRLTVT.

This sequence joins TRBV6-5 and TRBJ2-7; D gene uncertain. The V end lost 11 bases, the J end lost 5 bases, and 22 bases lay between the germline ends. From germline, CDR1 is MNHEY and CDR2 SVGAGI. The CDR3 loop spans 14 amino acids. Here the CDR3 DNA reads TGTGCCGCCGCCGCGAATCGAGGATTGAACGAGCAGTACTTC. Translating gives CAAAANRGLNEQYF.

The chain links TRBV5-1 to TRBJ2-5; D gene unclear. Germline V gene sequence: CDR1 SGHRS, CDR2 YFSETQ. This CDR3 has 15 residues. V lost 3 bases to trimming and J lost 1 base, with 13 bases between them. DNA of the CDR3: TGCGCCAGCAGCTCGACCCACCTCCCCCAAGAGACCCAGTACTTC. Translated: CASSSTHLPQETQYF.

This chain connects TRBV27 to TRBJ2-7; TRBD2 agrees at 9 bases. The CDR3 extends over 16 amino acids. CDR1 is MNHEY, CDR2 SMNVEV, per germline (reference sequence). Trimming at V came to 2 bases and at J to 0 bases, leaving 5 bases not matched to a gene. CDR3 amino acids: CASSLTASGVSYEQYF. CDR3 bases: TGTGCCAGCAGTTTAACGGCTAGCGGGGTCTCCTACGAGCAGTACTTC.

This clone was seen just once. The chain has TRBV19 and TRBJ1-1; D possibly corresponds to TRBD1 (5 bases). Germline CDR1 is LNHDA and CDR2 is SQIVND (reference sequence). With 3 bases removed from V and 5 bases from J, the gap between germline ends came to 16 bases. The CDR3 contains 15 residues. This chain's CDR3 is CASSMEGDRRTEAFF. In DNA form, the CDR3 reads TGTGCCAGTAGTATGGAGGGAGACAGAAGGACTGAAGCTTTCTTT.

This clone was detected once. This chain links TRBV6-9 with TRBJ2-5, with 8 bases identical to TRBD1. The CDR3 runs 19 residues. The V gene end was trimmed by 8 bases and the J gene end by 1 base; junction bases not matched to a gene: 21. The germline CDR1 and CDR2 sequences are MNHGY and SVAAGI. The DNA for the CDR3 is TGTGCCAGCCACCGCGAGACAGGGGTCCACACAGCCCTCCAAGAGACCCAGTACTTC. Protein sequence: CASHRETGVHTALQETQYF.